Below, 32 T cell receptor beta chains from the same sample are listed, as sequenced in a study of T cells in Graves' hyperthyroidism and ophthalmopathy. Using RNA transcripts as the source, TCR beta CDR3 regions were amplified. First-round RT-PCR with HTBI primers amplified the TCR CDR3 region. From the multiplex PCR reads, TCRdb called clonotypes with MiXCR, one entry per CDR3 protein. The data contain more than 550,000 distinct CDR3 sequences, approximately 42% of them seen just once; the ten biggest clones take up 6.5% to 9%. Sequenced input: peripheral blood or thyroid tissue (not recorded which). The receptors shown here come from an adult man with Graves' disease, either hyperthyroidism or ophthalmopathy (not recorded which).

The CDR3 reads CASSTDTTPLHF. The CDR3 region has the DNA TGTGCCAGCAGCACAGATACGACACCCCTCCACTTT. The chain combines TRBV7-9 with TRBJ1-6, with D hard to call. CDR1 is SEHNR, CDR2 FQNEAQ, per germline (reference sequence). The CDR3 is made up of 12 amino acids. V dropped 5 bases and J dropped 11 bases, with 10 bases sitting between them.

This chain joins TRBV10-3 and TRBJ2-5; 9 bases fit TRBD1. The J call may be mistaken, given a closer DNA end match to TRBJ2-7. CDR1 is ENHRY and CDR2 is SYGVKD in the germline V gene. CDR3 length: 13 residues. In DNA form, the CDR3 reads TGTGCCATCAGGATGGACAGGGGATACGAGCAGTACTTC. Translation gives CAIRMDRGYEQYF.

The V call is TRBV14, the J call TRBJ1-2; 7 bases map to TRBD1. V lost 4 bases, J lost 5 bases, and 7 bases stayed unmatched. This CDR3 region has 14 residues. The germline gives CDR1 SGHDN, CDR2 FVKESK. The CDR3 bases are TGTGCCAGCAGCCCCTGGACAGGAGAATATGGCTACACCTTC. Its translation is CASSPWTGEYGYTF.

In this sample, this clonotype turned up many times. The DNA of the CDR3 is TGCGCCAGCAGTGAGGAAGACTACGAGCAGTACTTC. Translated: CASSEEDYEQYF. This rearrangement joins TRBV10-2 to TRBJ2-7; D unclear. Germline V gene lookup returns CDR1 WSHSY and CDR2 SAAADI. V was trimmed by 2 bases and J by 3 bases, leaving 5 bases between them. This CDR3 is built from 12 residues.

This clonotype was seen a few times. V gene TRBV6-1 combines with J gene TRBJ2-7; D ambiguous. Per the germline V gene, CDR1 is MNHNS and CDR2 is SASEGT. Trimming removed 5 bases from V and 0 bases from J, with 11 bases in between. This CDR3 comprises 14 residues. DNA of the CDR3: TGTGCCAGCAGTCTTGATTGGGACTCCTACGAGCAGTACTTC. Its protein product is CASSLDWDSYEQYF.

This chain joins TRBV7-9 and TRBJ1-2; D possibly corresponds to TRBD1 (5 bases). The CDR3 contains 16 residues. V was trimmed by 1 base and J by 6 bases, leaving 18 bases between them. The germline V gene has CDR1 SEHNR and CDR2 FQNEAQ (reference sequence). The CDR3 protein is CASSLDPTTGADGYTF. CDR3 DNA sequence: TGTGCCAGCAGCTTAGACCCCACCACTGGGGCCGATGGCTACACCTTC.

This clonotype was recorded only once. The chain joins TRBV24-1 to TRBJ2-3; 13 bases agree with TRBD2. V lost 7 bases and J lost 1; bases outside the gene matches: 1. CDR3 size: 15 residues. The germline V gene has CDR1 KGHDR and CDR2 SFDVKD. The DNA of the CDR3 is TGTGCCACCAGCGGGACTAGCGGGGGCACAGATACGCAGTATTTT. It encodes CATSGTSGGTDTQYF.

The chain carries TRBV7-6 and TRBJ1-3; D unclear. The germline V gene has CDR1 SGHVS and CDR2 FNYEAQ. Between the trimmed V and J ends, which lost 6 bases and 0 bases, there was a span of 18 bases. The CDR3 is 17 amino acids. The chain's CDR3 is CASSSRVSPHSGNTIYF. The CDR3 DNA reads as TGTGCCAGCAGTTCCCGGGTCTCACCTCACTCTGGAAACACCATATATTTT. Combining the CDR3 with reference TRBV7-6 and TRBJ1-3 gives the whole variable domain GAGVSQSPRYKVTKRGQDVALRCDPISGHVSLYWYRQALGQGPEFLTYFNYEAQQDKSGLPNDRFSAERPEGSISTLTIQRTEQRDSAMYRCASSSRVSPHSGNTIYFGEGSWLTVV.

At least ten counts were recorded for this clonotype. This chain uses TRBV7-8 with TRBJ2-2; no firm D call. Trimming shortened V by 1 base and J by 2 bases, and 5 bases separated the two germline ends. There are 14 residues in the CDR3. Germline V gene data show CDR1 as SGHVS and CDR2 as FQNEAQ. The CDR3 is CASSLGANTGELFF. As DNA, the CDR3 is TGTGCCAGCAGCTTAGGAGCAAACACCGGGGAGCTGTTTTTT.

V and J are TRBV29-1 and TRBJ1-4; 7 nucleotides agree with TRBD1. Trimming removed 4 bases from V and 7 bases from J; junction bases left unmatched: 6. This CDR3 is built from 13 residues. Germline V gene lookup returns CDR1 SQVTM and CDR2 ANQGSEA. This chain's CDR3 is CSVGAGGGEKLFF. Here the CDR3 DNA reads TGCAGCGTTGGGGCAGGGGGAGGTGAAAAACTGTTTTTT.

The chain joins TRBV6-2 or TRBV6-3 to TRBJ1-2, with D uncertain. Germline V lookup: CDR1 MNHEY, CDR2 SVGEGT. The CDR3 extends over 15 amino acids. Trimming took off 0 bases at V and 5 bases at J, with 13 bases between the two ends. The CDR3 DNA sequence: TGTGCCAGCAGTTACTCGAGAGTTACGAATTATGGCTACACCTTC. Protein product: CASSYSRVTNYGYTF.

This rearrangement joins TRBV9 to TRBJ1-1; the D is unclear. Germline V lookup: CDR1 SGDLS, CDR2 YYNGEE. The CDR3 has 15 residues. V lost 1 base and J 4 bases, leaving 14 bases between the germline ends. CDR3 in DNA: TGTGCCAGCAGCGTACAACCGGTCTTGGGCACTGAAGCTTTCTTT. Protein sequence: CASSVQPVLGTEAFF.

This clonotype showed up just a few times. Germline is not matched at one junction end, which may reflect a read error. The V gene is TRBV2, the J gene TRBJ1-5; a possible D gene is TRBD1 (6 bases). Germline-derived CDR1 and CDR2 are SNHLY and FYNNEI. This CDR3 has 14 amino acids. The CDR3 DNA reads TGTGCCAGCAGAGAAGGGGGGGGCTCGAAGCCCCAGCATTTT. Translating gives CASREGGGSKPQHF.

The V and J genes are TRBV7-9 and TRBJ1-1; possibly TRBD1 for D (5 bases). CDR3 length: 13 residues. Germline lookup yields CDR1 SEHNR and CDR2 FQNEAQ (reference sequence). The ends were cut back, 5 bases at V and 7 bases at J, with 14 bases in the middle. CDR3 sequence: CASSGTETDEAFF. CDR3 coding DNA: TGTGCCAGCAGCGGGACCGAAACGGATGAAGCTTTCTTT.

This clonotype was seen many times. This rearrangement joins TRBV15 to TRBJ2-7; D perhaps matches TRBD1 (5 bases). The CDR3 is 15 amino acids. CDR1 LNHNV and CDR2 YYDKDF come from the germline V gene (reference sequence). V was pared by 3 bases and J by 5 bases, with 17 bases between. CDR3 bases: TGTGCCACCAGCAGTAGCAGGGTATTAGTAGACGAGCAGTACTTC. It yields the protein CATSSSRVLVDEQYF.

This clonotype has at least ten counts. The chain recombines TRBV10-3 with TRBJ1-1, with D unclear. V was shortened by 4 bases and J by 1 base, with 7 bases between the two germline ends. Germline V gene sequence: CDR1 ENHRY, CDR2 SYGVKD. The length of the CDR3 is 13 residues. The CDR3: CAISGSENTEAFF. The CDR3 DNA follows: TGTGCCATCAGTGGGTCGGAGAACACTGAAGCTTTCTTT.

V usage is TRBV11-2 and J usage is TRBJ2-7; D is ambiguous. Trimming stripped 1 base from V and 2 bases from J, with 12 bases between. Germline CDR1 is SGHAT and CDR2 is FQNNGV. The CDR3 is 15 residues long. CDR3 DNA: TGTGCCAGCAGCTTAGCTGGCGGAGAGACCTACGAGCAGTACTTC. This gives the protein CASSLAGGETYEQYF.

This clonotype came up a few times. The chain is built from TRBV29-1 and TRBJ2-5, with D maybe TRBD2 (5 bases). Germline-derived CDR1 and CDR2 are SQVTM and ANQGSEA. The CDR3 contains 18 residues. Here the CDR3 DNA reads TGCCCCCCCAAACCCCCCCTGGAGGAGGACCGGTACCAAGAGACCCAGTACTTC. It specifies CPPKPPLEEDRYQETQYF.

The chain recombines TRBV7-8 with TRBJ1-2, with no clear D. The CDR3 sequence is 13 residues long. V lost 5 bases and J 7 bases, leaving 14 bases between the germline ends. The germline CDR1 and CDR2 sequences are SGHVS and FQNEAQ. In nucleotides, the CDR3 is TGTGCCAGCAGCCAAGCCCCCGAGAGTGGCTACACCTTC. It translates to CASSQAPESGYTF.

This rearrangement joins TRBV6-6 to TRBJ2-5; D assignment may be TRBD1 or TRBD2 (5 bases each). Trimming removed 5 bases at V and 5 bases at J, with 15 bases between. This CDR3 region has 14 residues. The germline gives CDR1 MNHNY, CDR2 SVGAGI (reference sequence). In nucleotides, the CDR3 is TGTGCCAGCAGTGAAGAGGGGTTTTGGGAGACCCAGTACTTC. This codes for CASSEEGFWETQYF.

V gene TRBV25-1 combines with J gene TRBJ2-7; D may be TRBD1 or TRBD2 (5 bases each). CDR1 and CDR2 from the germline V gene are MGHDK and SYGVNS. The CDR3 spans 16 residues. Trimming pared 8 bases from V and 0 bases from J, leaving 20 bases between. As DNA, the CDR3 is TGTGCCAGCGTGGGACCGGCGATAGGGGTCTCCTACGAGCAGTACTTC. Translating it yields CASVGPAIGVSYEQYF.

The chain recombines TRBV7-9 with TRBJ2-7, with 12 bases aligning to TRBD1. Germline CDR1 reads SEHNR; CDR2 reads FQNEAQ (reference sequence). This CDR3 contains 16 residues. V lost 9 bases to trimming and J lost 5 bases; unmatched junction nucleotides: 14. The DNA of the CDR3 is TGTGCCAGTAGCAACCCGGGACAGGGGGCAACAGACGAGCAGTACTTC. It yields the protein CASSNPGQGATDEQYF.

The chain is built from TRBV20-1 and TRBJ2-3; D tentatively fits TRBD1 or TRBD2 (5 bases each). The CDR3 length is 15 residues. Germline V gene data show CDR1 as DFQATT and CDR2 as SNEGSKA (reference sequence). V lost 3 bases and J lost 2, with 15 bases in between. CDR3 loop: CSASDVRGDTDTQYF. The CDR3 region has the DNA TGCAGTGCTAGTGATGTCCGAGGGGACACAGATACGCAGTATTTT.

This clonotype occurred many times. The V call is TRBV10-3, the J call TRBJ2-5; TRBD2 aligns across 10 bases. The J segment lost 3 bases and the V segment lost 6 bases, leaving 1 base of the junction unmatched. Germline values: CDR1 ENHRY, CDR2 SYGVKD. This CDR3 contains 13 residues. The CDR3 sequence is CAIRGTSEETQYF. In nucleotides, the CDR3 is TGTGCCATCAGGGGGACTAGCGAAGAGACCCAGTACTTC.

This clonotype was observed many times. The chain couples TRBV7-9 to TRBJ2-7; 8 bases line up with TRBD1. Germline V gives CDR1 SEHNR, CDR2 FQNEAQ (reference sequence). The CDR3 sequence is 13 residues long. J was trimmed by 10 bases and V by 0 bases; bases with no gene match: 5. This chain's CDR3 is CASSLATGVSQYF. DNA of the CDR3: TGTGCCAGCAGCTTAGCGACAGGGGTTAGCCAGTACTTC.

The chain joins TRBV12-3 or TRBV12-4 to TRBJ2-5, with 9 nucleotides matching TRBD1. The CDR3 loop spans 13 amino acids. V dropped 5 bases and J dropped 5; count of bases not matched to a gene: 3. CDR3 coding DNA: TGTGCCAGCAGTGACAGGGGGACCGAGACCCAGTACTTC. It encodes CASSDRGTETQYF.

Many counts were recorded for this clonotype. The genes are TRBV20-1 and TRBJ2-5; 10 bases match TRBD2. Per the germline V gene, CDR1 is DFQATT and CDR2 is SNEGSKA (reference sequence). V shed 6 bases, J shed 5 bases, and the junction held 6 bases outside the gene matches. This CDR3 spans 13 amino acids. The CDR3 DNA follows: TGCAGTGCCGCGGGACTAGCGATGGAGACCCAGTACTTC. Encoded protein: CSAAGLAMETQYF.

The V gene is TRBV12-3 or TRBV12-4, the J gene TRBJ1-2; 8 bases agree with TRBD1. Germline trimming cut 5 bases from V and 4 bases from J; bases unmatched to any gene: 6. The CDR3 covers 14 residues. The CDR3 DNA follows: TGTGCCAGCAGTCTAAAGACAGGGGCCTATGGCTACACCTTC. Its translation is CASSLKTGAYGYTF.

This clonotype occurred a few times. V usage is TRBV25-1 and J usage is TRBJ2-7; D possibly uses TRBD1 or TRBD2 (5 bases each). V lost 9 bases, J lost 3 bases, and 15 bases lay in between. The germline V gene encodes CDR1 MGHDK and CDR2 SYGVNS. This CDR3 is 13 amino acids long. DNA for the CDR3: TGTGCCAGTGGGGACGGAACTGGCTACGAGCAGTACTTC. It specifies CASGDGTGYEQYF.

The chain couples TRBV6-5 to TRBJ2-7, with D possibly matching TRBD1 (6 bases). The CDR3 covers 15 residues. Germline CDR1 reads MNHEY; CDR2 reads SVGAGI. V lost 2 bases and J 0 bases, leaving 11 bases between the germline ends. The CDR3 spells CASSYTTGSSYEQYF. CDR3 DNA sequence: TGTGCCAGCAGTTACACTACAGGGTCCTCCTACGAGCAGTACTTC.

This clonotype occurred many times. This chain joins TRBV5-1 and TRBJ2-7, with D hard to call. Deletions cut 2 bases from V and 0 bases from J, with 9 bases between. Per germline, CDR1 SGHRS and CDR2 YFSETQ. The CDR3 length is 14 residues. This CDR3 is CASSFGQSSYEQYF. The CDR3 DNA follows: TGCGCCAGCAGCTTTGGGCAGAGCTCCTACGAGCAGTACTTC.

This chain connects TRBV19 to TRBJ1-6; the D is unclear. CDR1 and CDR2 from the germline V gene are LNHDA and SQIVND (reference sequence). The CDR3 runs to 16 residues. The V end was cut by 5 bases, the J end by 6 bases, with 17 bases between. The CDR3 region has the DNA TGTGCCAGTAGTTCTAGCGGGAGGGCCTGTAATTCACCCCTCCACTTT. The encoded protein is CASSSSGRACNSPLHF.